The clone carrying this TCR beta chain was counted once. This record belongs to a study of shared clonotypes between healthy human individuals. The CDR3 consists of 16 residues. V lost 5 bases, J lost 0 bases, and 15 bases lay in between. The germline V gene has CDR1 SEHNR and CDR2 FQNEAQ (reference sequence). Some clones are missing from TCRdb's copy, which holds only in-frame ones; the method was immunoSEQ multiplex PCR. The sample has about 730,000 clones; 55% to 75% are singletons. All participating donors were Caucasian adults from Nashville, Tennessee. The sample consisted of memory CD4+ T cells sorted from blood. The sample's subset: CD45RA-negative fraction. This receptor was obtained from a woman younger than 45 in good health. The rearrangement joins TRBV7-9 to TRBJ2-3; D is ambiguous. The CDR3 nucleotides are TGTGCCAGCAGCCCTAGTGTGAGCACTAGCACAGATACGCAGTATTTT. This gives the protein CASSPSVSTSTDTQYF.